This T cell receptor (beta chain) was sequenced during a study of T cells expressing NK-cell markers. This CDR3 spans 14 amino acids. Germline loops: CDR1 ENHRY, CDR2 SYGVKD. 5'RACE template switching with UMIs produced the TCR beta cDNA. TCRdb reprocessed the 5' RACE reads, keeping one entry per CDR3 protein, no DNA. This sample's table has about half a million distinct CDR3 sequences. The rearrangement uses TRBV10-3 and TRBJ1-6; TCRdb lists TRBD1, though no DNA is available to test this call. This clonotype originated in a woman aged 45-59 years in good health. The sequenced sample was blood T cells: a sorted CD56 or NKG2C T cell subset, CD4+ or CD8+ T cells, or bulk PBMC T cells (not recorded which). The CDR3 here is CAISQDSDNSPLHF.